Listed below are T cell receptor beta chains from one sample, sequenced in a study of OX40 agonist ivuxolimab in advanced cancers. Here immunoSEQ multiplex PCR was the method, and the copy in TCRdb shows in-frame clones only, minus some. In the table there are 70,000 or so clones, 86% of which are singletons. The sample in question was CD4+ or CD8+ T cells sorted from blood, obtained in a trial of the OX40 agonist ivuxolimab. The receptors shown here come from an adult with an advanced solid tumor such as melanoma, head and neck, liver or kidney cancer. Both conserved end residues are part of each CDR3. Each record gives: D gene, J gene, CDR3 length, clone size, V gene, CDR3 protein, CDR3 DNA. A D gene is named only where the DNA matches it firmly. Rows give clone size only sometimes, using once, few, many, or a class for an expanded clone.

.	TRBJ2-1	13	.	TRBV9	CASSVVYFGEQFF	TGTGCCAGCAGCGTAGTTTACTTCGGAGAGCAGTTCTTC
.	TRBJ1-2	14	.	TRBV10-3	CAISVEGSGGGYTF	TGTGCCATCAGTGTAGAAGGGAGTGGGGGTGGCTACACCTTC
.	TRBJ2-6	14	.	TRBV5-1	CASSFHSGANVLTF	TGCGCCAGCAGCTTCCACTCTGGGGCCAACGTCCTGACTTTC
TRBD2	TRBJ2-1	19	once	TRBV7-7	CASSPQTGTSGSRNNEQFF	TGTGCTAGCAGCCCCCAGACAGGGACTAGCGGGAGCCGGAACAATGAGCAGTTCTTC
TRBD2	TRBJ2-7	15	.	TRBV19	CASRIGTGGPYEQYF	TGTGCCAGTAGGATAGGGACGGGAGGCCCCTACGAGCAGTACTTC
.	TRBJ1-3	15	.	TRBV28	CASRGANMGGNTIYF	TGTGCCAGCCGGGGCGCCAATATGGGAGGAAACACCATATATTTT
.	TRBJ1-2	12	.	TRBV19	CASSMQGYGYTF	TGTGCCAGTAGTATGCAGGGCTATGGCTACACCTTC
.	TRBJ1-5	16	.	TRBV5-8	CASSAYTGNSNQPQHF	TGTGCCAGCAGCGCATACACAGGGAATAGCAATCAGCCCCAGCATTTT
.	TRBJ1-2	15	.	TRBV14	CASSQELGAGYGYTF	TGTGCCAGCAGCCAAGAGCTGGGGGCAGGGTATGGCTACACCTTC
.	TRBJ2-1	14	once	TRBV11-3	CASSFRRSHNEQFF	TGTGCCAGCAGCTTCCGGAGGTCCCACAATGAGCAGTTCTTC
TRBD1	TRBJ1-3	16	.	TRBV18	CASSLGQGGSGNTIYF	TGTGCCAGCTCACTCGGACAGGGGGGCTCTGGAAACACCATATATTTT
TRBD2	TRBJ2-7	19	.	TRBV28	CASSSPLSSGAATSYEQYF	TGTGCCAGCAGTTCCCCTCTTTCAAGCGGGGCAGCCACGTCCTACGAGCAGTACTTC
.	TRBJ2-2	14	.	TRBV30	CALRGTPNTGELFF	TGTGCCTTGAGGGGGACGCCTAACACCGGGGAGCTGTTTTTT
TRBD2	TRBJ2-4	14	.	TRBV28	CASSLSLAVNIQYF	TGTGCCAGCAGTTTAAGTCTAGCGGTAAACATTCAGTACTTC
TRBD1	TRBJ2-1	16	.	TRBV11-3	CASSSRTGARNNEQFF	TGTGCCAGCAGCTCCAGGACAGGGGCCCGCAACAATGAGCAGTTCTTC
.	TRBJ2-2	15	.	TRBV28	CASTRGTLNTGELFF	TGTGCCAGCACCCGAGGGACACTGAACACCGGGGAGCTGTTTTTT
.	TRBJ2-2	15	.	TRBV9	CASSVLTGPTGELFF	TGTGCCAGCAGCGTACTTACAGGGCCCACCGGGGAGCTGTTTTTT
.	TRBJ1-1	16	few	TRBV5-4	CASSPLGTMKDTEAFF	TGTGCCAGCAGCCCCCTGGGGACCATGAAGGACACTGAAGCTTTCTTT
.	TRBJ2-3	15	.	TRBV7-6	CASSLVAGSGDTQYF	TGTGCCAGCAGCTTAGTAGCAGGGAGCGGAGATACGCAGTATTTT
.	TRBJ2-3	16	.	TRBV9	CASSVGGSRITDTQYF	TGTGCCAGCAGCGTAGGTGGGAGTCGGATCACAGATACGCAGTATTTT
.	TRBJ1-3	13	.	TRBV19	CASRIRSGNTIYF	TGTGCCAGTAGGATTAGGTCTGGAAACACCATATATTTT
TRBD2	TRBJ2-5	16	once	TRBV5-1	CASSSGLAGEGETQYF	TGCGCCAGCAGCTCGGGACTAGCGGGAGAGGGAGAGACCCAGTACTTC
TRBD2	TRBJ2-2	15	.	TRBV14	CASSRLAGSTGELFF	TGTGCCAGCAGTCGACTAGCGGGGTCCACCGGGGAGCTGTTTTTT
.	TRBJ1-1	14	few	TRBV18	CASSLGQLNTEAFF	TGTGCCAGCTCCCTCGGACAGTTAAACACTGAAGCTTTCTTT